Given below is one T cell receptor (beta chain) in context. Its antigen is still unknown. This record belongs to a study of T cell responses to AZD1222 COVID-19 vaccine. About the research overall: Second doses that came at about 4 or about 12 weeks were put together.

V gave up 6 bases and J gave up 1 base; unmatched junction bases: 2. The CDR3 consists of 13 residues. The germline gives CDR1 SNHLY, CDR2 FYNNEI. The method was immunoSEQ multiplex PCR; TCRdb's version includes in-frame clones alone and lacks a portion of them. The repertoire holds fewer than 200,000 clones, with over 80% as singletons. General study results and limits: The study reported that nearly half of spike-specific TCRs target unmutated variant regions. The number of AZD1222 recipients seropositive at baseline was only five to seven. Donors skewed white British and female; clonal diversity was possibly underestimated.

The chain carries TRBV2 and TRBJ1-1; TRBD1 agrees at 7 bases. Here the sequenced sample was peripheral blood, taken on day 0 of AZD1222 vaccination. This clonotype originated in an adult in good health. The CDR3 DNA reads TGTGCCAGCAGCCGGGACAGGAACACTGAAGCTTTCTTT. Protein sequence: CASSRDRNTEAFF.